The 22 T cell receptor beta chains listed next were all sequenced from one sample in a study of T-cell reconstitution after alpha-beta-depleted transplantation in children. The authors prepared the TCRbeta library with unique molecular identifiers. Each CDR3 protein gets one entry after TCRdb re-called the PCR reads with MiXCR. The table has about 150,000 distinct CDR3 sequences, 8% to 10% seen once. The specimen comprised PBMCs, mostly from graft donor cells, sampled 180 days after TCRalphabeta/CD19-depleted stem cell transplant. These receptors all stem from a female patient between 2 and 15 years old who had a stem cell transplant for congenital amegakaryocytic thrombocytopenia, so the T cells may come from the graft donor.

This clonotype was seen more than once but under ten times. CDR3 DNA sequence: TGTGCCAGCAGCCAACCGGGACTAGCCCGGCCCGGGGAGCTGTTTTTT. Its translation is CASSQPGLARPGELFF. This chain joins TRBV4-2 and TRBJ2-2; 9 bases line up with TRBD2. V was pared by 2 bases and J by 6 bases, with 7 bases of the junction left unmatched. Looked up from germline, CDR1 is LGHNA and CDR2 is YNFKEQ. This CDR3 is built from 16 residues.

By share, this clonotype counts as medium-sized. The chain carries TRBV29-1 and TRBJ2-7; 10 bases are shared with TRBD2. The trim removed 3 bases at V and 9 bases at J, leaving 8 bases unmatched. Looked up from germline, CDR1 is SQVTM and CDR2 is ANQGSEA. This CDR3 comprises 13 residues. CDR3 DNA: TGCAGCGTTGACGGAGCGGGAGGGCCGGTGCAGTACTTC. Encoded protein: CSVDGAGGPVQYF.

This clonotype was counted between two and nine times. V and J are TRBV20-1 and TRBJ2-7, with a possible D match to TRBD1 (6 bases). Germline lookup yields CDR1 DFQATT and CDR2 SNEGSKA (reference sequence). The CDR3 length is 14 residues. The V end lost 0 bases, the J end lost 7 bases, and 16 bases lay between the germline ends. The CDR3 DNA reads TGCAGTGCTAGAGATCCACAGGGCTTGGAGGAGCAGTACTTC. Its translation is CSARDPQGLEEQYF.

The rearrangement uses TRBV20-1 and TRBJ1-5; no clear D gene. The CDR3 length is 15 residues. The V gene lost 5 bases and the J gene lost 0 bases, with 14 bases spanning the gap. The germline gives CDR1 DFQATT, CDR2 SNEGSKA (reference sequence). CDR3 protein: CSAALGPNSNQPQHF. The DNA of the CDR3 is TGCAGTGCTGCTCTAGGGCCCAATAGCAATCAGCCCCAGCATTTT.

As DNA, the CDR3 is TGCGCCAGCAGCTTGGCCAAGGACAGGCCGCCCGGGGAGCTGTTTTTT. Translated: CASSLAKDRPPGELFF. The rearrangement uses TRBV5-1 and TRBJ2-2; 7 bases are shared with TRBD1. CDR1 is SGHRS and CDR2 is YFSETQ in the germline V gene. The CDR3 spans 16 residues. V lost 0 bases, J lost 6 bases, and 8 bases stayed unmatched.

This clonotype turned up a few times. The chain recombines TRBV6-1 with TRBJ1-2; D remains ambiguous. The CDR3 has 13 residues. V lost 4 bases and J lost 4, with 10 bases in between. Germline CDR1 is MNHNS and CDR2 is SASEGT. CDR3 loop: CASSGWTVYGYTF. CDR3 nucleotides: TGTGCCAGCAGTGGTTGGACGGTCTATGGCTACACCTTC.

This clonotype appeared many times. This sequence joins TRBV5-1 and TRBJ2-2, with D perhaps matching TRBD1 (5 bases). Trimming left V 0 bases short and J 0 bases short, with 9 bases between. In germline, CDR1 is SGHRS, CDR2 YFSETQ. CDR3 length: 16 amino acids. The DNA for the CDR3 is TGCGCCAGCAGCTTGGTGGCAGGGTCGAACACCGGGGAGCTGTTTTTT. As protein: CASSLVAGSNTGELFF. Based on the CDR3 plus reference TRBV5-1 and TRBJ2-2, the full variable domain is KAGVTQTPRYLIKTRGQQVTLSCSPISGHRSVSWYQQTPGQGLQFLFEYFSETQRNKGNFPGRFSGRQFSNSRSEMNVSTLELGDSALYLCASSLVAGSNTGELFFGEGSRLTVL.

This clonotype was seen ten or more times. This chain connects TRBV7-2 to TRBJ2-7, with 10 bases that match TRBD2. This CDR3 has 14 amino acids. V dropped 1 base and J dropped 6; count of bases not matched to a gene: 3. Germline V gene lookup returns CDR1 SGHTA and CDR2 FQGNSA. DNA for the CDR3: TGTGCCAGCAGCTTAGTCGCTAGCGGGAGCGAGCAGTACTTC. This sequence encodes CASSLVASGSEQYF.

This clonotype was recorded a few times. This rearrangement joins TRBV3-1 to TRBJ2-2, with no clear D. Germline lookup yields CDR1 LGHDT and CDR2 YNNKEL (reference sequence). Trimming took off 4 bases at V and 6 bases at J, with 21 bases between the two ends. The CDR3 sequence is 17 residues long. CDR3 DNA sequence: TGTGCCAGCAGCCCGCGAGTTAGTGACGGTCGCGCCGGGGAGCTGTTTTTT. Translation gives CASSPRVSDGRAGELFF.

This clonotype has ten or more counts. J is TRBJ2-7 and V is TRBV5-1, with TRBD2 matching over 7 bases. V trimming: 3 bases; J trimming: 0 bases; junction bases outside the gene matches: 0. The length of the CDR3 is 13 residues. Germline CDR1 SGHRS, CDR2 YFSETQ. CDR3 sequence reads: CASSWDYSYEQYF. Here the CDR3 DNA reads TGCGCCAGCAGCTGGGACTACTCCTACGAGCAGTACTTC.

The sample holds many counts of this clonotype. This rearrangement joins TRBV24-1 to TRBJ1-1, with 7 bases matching TRBD1. The V gene's germline CDR1 is KGHDR and CDR2 SFDVKD. V shed 7 bases and J 11 bases; nucleotides not matched to a gene: 9. The length of the CDR3 is 12 residues. CDR3 nucleotide sequence: TGTGCCACCAGGGACAGACAGGGCCGGGCTTTCTTT. Translation gives CATRDRQGRAFF.

The sample holds many counts of this clonotype. The chain is built from TRBV10-3 and TRBJ1-4; D is ambiguous. CDR3 length: 15 amino acids. The germline V and J ends were trimmed by 0 bases and 6 bases, with 11 bases remaining between them. CDR1 and CDR2 from the germline V gene are ENHRY and SYGVKD. The CDR3 reads CAISESVGFDEKLFF. In DNA form, the CDR3 reads TGTGCCATCAGTGAGTCTGTAGGGTTCGATGAAAAACTGTTTTTT.

This clonotype was recorded at least ten times. The chain uses TRBV5-1 and TRBJ2-3; possibly TRBD1 or TRBD2 for D (6 bases each). Germline CDR1 and CDR2: SGHRS and YFSETQ. With 1 base removed from V and 0 bases from J, the gap between germline ends came to 18 bases. This CDR3 has 18 residues. CDR3 in DNA: TGCGCCAGCAGCTTGTGGGGGGCGAAGGGTCCTAGCACAGATACGCAGTATTTT. It translates to CASSLWGAKGPSTDTQYF.

The sample holds many counts of this clonotype. The V call is TRBV18, the J call TRBJ1-2; the match to TRBD1 covers 9 bases. Germline loops: CDR1 KGHSH, CDR2 LQKENI. With V trimmed by 5 bases and J by 4 bases, 8 bases remained unmatched. The CDR3 length is 15 residues. CDR3 sequence reads: CASSENRGRGYGYTF. The CDR3 nucleotides are TGTGCCAGCTCAGAGAACAGGGGGCGCGGCTATGGCTACACCTTC.

This sequence joins TRBV10-3 and TRBJ1-5; unclear D gene. The CDR3 loop spans 13 amino acids. The V end was cut by 2 bases, the J end by 5 bases, with 7 bases between. The germline V gene encodes CDR1 ENHRY and CDR2 SYGVKD. This CDR3 reads CAISEMWDQPQHF. In nucleotides, the CDR3 is TGTGCCATCAGTGAGATGTGGGATCAGCCCCAGCATTTT.

This clonotype was counted once. The V call is TRBV6-1, the J call TRBJ2-7; possibly TRBD1 for D (6 bases). Germline-derived CDR1 and CDR2 are MNHNS and SASEGT. V was clipped by 6 bases and J by 2 bases, with 17 bases between them. The length of the CDR3 is 15 residues. The CDR3 reads CASSATGQNPYEQYF. CDR3 nucleotide sequence: TGTGCCAGCAGCGCTACGGGACAAAACCCCTACGAGCAGTACTTC.

The chain couples TRBV19 to TRBJ1-1; 10 bases are shared with TRBD1. The V and J ends lost 4 bases and 5 bases, in that order; junction bases with no gene match: 7. The germline gives CDR1 LNHDA, CDR2 SQIVND (reference sequence). This CDR3 is built from 15 residues. This CDR3 is CASSRQGARRTEAFF. The CDR3 region has the DNA TGTGCCAGTAGTAGACAGGGGGCTCGACGGACTGAAGCTTTCTTT.

This rearrangement joins TRBV2 to TRBJ1-1; D is perhaps TRBD1 (5 bases). Trimming shortened V by 7 bases and J by 3 bases, and 9 bases separated the two germline ends. From germline, CDR1 is SNHLY and CDR2 FYNNEI. CDR3 length: 12 amino acids. This CDR3 is CASKDRHTEAFF. CDR3 bases: TGTGCCAGCAAAGACAGACACACTGAAGCTTTCTTT.

At least ten counts were recorded for this clonotype. V usage is TRBV5-1 and J usage is TRBJ2-2, with TRBD2 as a possible D gene (6 bases). V shed 0 bases and J shed 6 bases, with 12 bases lying between them. Germline CDR1 SGHRS, CDR2 YFSETQ. This CDR3 contains 15 residues. The CDR3 DNA reads as TGCGCCAGCAGCTTGGAAGGGGCTAGCGCCGGGGAGCTGTTTTTT. Its protein is CASSLEGASAGELFF.

The V call is TRBV24-1, the J call TRBJ1-2; 9 bases match TRBD1. Germline CDR1 is KGHDR and CDR2 is SFDVKD. The CDR3 is 14 residues long. V was clipped by 7 bases and J by 8 bases; unmatched bases: 10. In DNA, the CDR3 is TGTGCCACCAGCTCGCCGGGACAGGGAGGGGGCTACACCTTC. Residues: CATSSPGQGGGYTF.

This clonotype was detected ten times or more. This chain uses TRBV2 with TRBJ2-7; D is undetermined. The CDR3 extends over 15 amino acids. Trimming removed 5 bases at V and 0 bases at J, with 14 bases between. The V gene's germline CDR1 is SNHLY and CDR2 FYNNEI. CDR3 DNA: TGTGCCAGCAGTCGATGGCCAACGGGCTCCTACGAGCAGTACTTC. It is translated as CASSRWPTGSYEQYF.

In this sample, this clonotype turned up many times. CDR3 coding DNA: TGCAGTGCTAGAGGCCCCAGGGGTGAGAATCAGCCCCAGCATTTT. This gives the protein CSARGPRGENQPQHF. The chain has TRBV20-1 and TRBJ1-5; D may be TRBD1 (6 bases). CDR3 length: 15 amino acids. Germline values: CDR1 DFQATT, CDR2 SNEGSKA (reference sequence). The germline V and J ends were trimmed by 1 base and 4 bases, with 14 bases remaining between them.